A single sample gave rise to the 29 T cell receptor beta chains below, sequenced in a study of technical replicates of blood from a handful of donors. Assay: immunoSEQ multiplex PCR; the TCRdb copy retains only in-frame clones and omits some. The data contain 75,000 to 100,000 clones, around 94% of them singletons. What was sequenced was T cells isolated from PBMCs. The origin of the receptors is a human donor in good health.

The CDR3 DNA sequence: TGCGCCAGCAGCCTGGGACTAGCGGGCACAGATACGCAGTATTTT. This translates into CASSLGLAGTDTQYF. The V and J genes are TRBV5-1 and TRBJ2-3; 11 nucleotides agree with TRBD2. The germline V gene has CDR1 SGHRS and CDR2 YFSETQ. The CDR3 totals 15 residues. Unmatched junction bases numbered 2, after V lost 4 bases and J lost 1 base.

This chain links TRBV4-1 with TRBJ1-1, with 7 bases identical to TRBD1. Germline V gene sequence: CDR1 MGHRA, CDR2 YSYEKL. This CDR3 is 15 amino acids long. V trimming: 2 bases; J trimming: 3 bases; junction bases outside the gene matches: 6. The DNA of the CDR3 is TGCGCCAGCAGCCAATTCCAGGGGGAGGACACTGAAGCTTTCTTT. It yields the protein CASSQFQGEDTEAFF.

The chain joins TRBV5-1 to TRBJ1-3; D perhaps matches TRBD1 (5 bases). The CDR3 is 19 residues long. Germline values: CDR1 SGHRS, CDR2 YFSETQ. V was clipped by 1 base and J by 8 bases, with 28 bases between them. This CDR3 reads CASSLRGGLKTGGGDTIYF. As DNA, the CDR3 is TGCGCCAGCAGCTTGAGAGGAGGCCTGAAGACCGGAGGAGGGGACACCATATATTTT.

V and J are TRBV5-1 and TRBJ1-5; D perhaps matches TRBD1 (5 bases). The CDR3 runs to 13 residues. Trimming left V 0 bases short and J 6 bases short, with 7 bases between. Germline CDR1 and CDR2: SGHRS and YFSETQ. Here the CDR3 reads CASSLGGAQPQHF. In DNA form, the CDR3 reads TGCGCCAGCAGCTTGGGCGGGGCTCAGCCCCAGCATTTT.

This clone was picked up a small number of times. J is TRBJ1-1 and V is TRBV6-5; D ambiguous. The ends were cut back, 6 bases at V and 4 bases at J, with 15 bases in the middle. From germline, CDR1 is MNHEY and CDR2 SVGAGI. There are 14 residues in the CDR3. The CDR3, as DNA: TGTGCCAGCAGCCCCACGGAGCTTATCACTGAAGCTTTCTTT. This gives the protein CASSPTELITEAFF.

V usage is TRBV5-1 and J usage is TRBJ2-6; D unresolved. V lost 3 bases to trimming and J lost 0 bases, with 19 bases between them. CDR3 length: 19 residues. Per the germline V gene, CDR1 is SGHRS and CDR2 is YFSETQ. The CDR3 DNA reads TGCGCCAGCAGCTCCCCCGGGTCCTCCGATCACTCTGGGGCCAACGTCCTGACTTTC. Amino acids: CASSSPGSSDHSGANVLTF.

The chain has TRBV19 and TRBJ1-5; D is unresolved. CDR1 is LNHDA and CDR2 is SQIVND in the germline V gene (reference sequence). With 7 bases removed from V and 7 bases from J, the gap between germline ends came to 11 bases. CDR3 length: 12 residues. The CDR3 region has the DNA TGTGCCAGTACCCGAGCGGGGCAGCCCCAGCATTTT. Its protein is CASTRAGQPQHF.

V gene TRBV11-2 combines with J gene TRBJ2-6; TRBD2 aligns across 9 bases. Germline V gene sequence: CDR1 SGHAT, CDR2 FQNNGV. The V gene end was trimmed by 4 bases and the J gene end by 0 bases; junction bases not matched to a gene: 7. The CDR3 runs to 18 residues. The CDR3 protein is CASSSPAGGPSGANVLTF. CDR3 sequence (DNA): TGTGCCAGCAGCTCCCCAGCGGGGGGCCCCTCTGGGGCCAACGTCCTGACTTTC.

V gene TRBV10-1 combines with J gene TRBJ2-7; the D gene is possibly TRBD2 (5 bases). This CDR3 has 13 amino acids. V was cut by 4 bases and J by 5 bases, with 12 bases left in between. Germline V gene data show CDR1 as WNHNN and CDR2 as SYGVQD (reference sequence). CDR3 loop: CASSASPGDEQYF. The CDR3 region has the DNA TGCGCCAGCAGTGCCAGCCCCGGGGACGAGCAGTACTTC.

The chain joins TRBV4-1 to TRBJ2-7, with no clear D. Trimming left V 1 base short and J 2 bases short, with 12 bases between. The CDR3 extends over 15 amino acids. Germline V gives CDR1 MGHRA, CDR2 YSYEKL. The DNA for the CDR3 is TGCGCCAGCAGCCAAGTGAGCGCCGCCCCCTACGAGCAGTACTTC. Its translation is CASSQVSAAPYEQYF.

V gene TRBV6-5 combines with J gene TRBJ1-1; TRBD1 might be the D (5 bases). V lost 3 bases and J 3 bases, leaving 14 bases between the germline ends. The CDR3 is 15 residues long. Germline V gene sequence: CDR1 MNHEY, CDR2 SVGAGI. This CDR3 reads CASSYKIQGYTEAFF. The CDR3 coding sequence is TGTGCCAGCAGTTATAAGATCCAGGGCTACACTGAAGCTTTCTTT.

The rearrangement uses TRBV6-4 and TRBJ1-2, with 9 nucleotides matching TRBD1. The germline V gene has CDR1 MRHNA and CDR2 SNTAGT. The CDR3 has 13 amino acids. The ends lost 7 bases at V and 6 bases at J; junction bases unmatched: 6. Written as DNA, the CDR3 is TGTGCCAGCATCATGGACAGGGGTGATGGCTACACCTTC. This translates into CASIMDRGDGYTF.

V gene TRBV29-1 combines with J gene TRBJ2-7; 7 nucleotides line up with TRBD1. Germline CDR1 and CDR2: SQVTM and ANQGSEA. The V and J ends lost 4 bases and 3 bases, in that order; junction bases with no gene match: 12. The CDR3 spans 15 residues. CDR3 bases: TGCAGCGTTGGTTATTGGTGGACAGGCGGCTACGAGCAGTACTTC. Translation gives CSVGYWWTGGYEQYF.

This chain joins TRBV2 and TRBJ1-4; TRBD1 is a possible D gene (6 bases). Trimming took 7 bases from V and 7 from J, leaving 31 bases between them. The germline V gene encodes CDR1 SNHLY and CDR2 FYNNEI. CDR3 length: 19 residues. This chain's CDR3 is CASTQQPLSLQGSGEKLFF. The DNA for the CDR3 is TGTGCCAGCACCCAACAGCCTCTCTCGCTTCAGGGGAGCGGTGAAAAACTGTTTTTT.

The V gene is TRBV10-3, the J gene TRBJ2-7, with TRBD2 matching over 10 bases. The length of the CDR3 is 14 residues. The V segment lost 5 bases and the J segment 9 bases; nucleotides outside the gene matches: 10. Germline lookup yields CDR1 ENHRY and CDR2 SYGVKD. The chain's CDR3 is CAISSGRAKNWQYF. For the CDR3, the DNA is TGTGCCATCAGTAGCGGGAGGGCCAAAAATTGGCAGTACTTC.

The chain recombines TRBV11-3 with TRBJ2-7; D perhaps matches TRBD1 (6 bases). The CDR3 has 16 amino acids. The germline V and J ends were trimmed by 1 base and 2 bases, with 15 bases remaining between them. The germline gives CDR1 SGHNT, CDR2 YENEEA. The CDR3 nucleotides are TGTGCCAGCAGCTTAGGACCCGGACAGCAAGCCTACGAGCAGTACTTC. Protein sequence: CASSLGPGQQAYEQYF.

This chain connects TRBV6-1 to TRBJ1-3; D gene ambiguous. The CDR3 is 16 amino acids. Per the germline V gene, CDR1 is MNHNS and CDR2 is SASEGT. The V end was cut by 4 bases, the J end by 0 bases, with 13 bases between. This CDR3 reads CASSAKDSPSGNTIYF. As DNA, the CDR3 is TGTGCCAGCAGTGCCAAAGACTCCCCCTCTGGAAACACCATATATTTT.

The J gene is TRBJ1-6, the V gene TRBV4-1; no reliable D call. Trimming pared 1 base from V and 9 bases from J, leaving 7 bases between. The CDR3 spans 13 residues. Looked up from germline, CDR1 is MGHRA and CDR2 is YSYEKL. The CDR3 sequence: CASSQAVFSPLHF. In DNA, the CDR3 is TGCGCCAGCAGCCAAGCGGTTTTTTCACCCCTCCACTTT.

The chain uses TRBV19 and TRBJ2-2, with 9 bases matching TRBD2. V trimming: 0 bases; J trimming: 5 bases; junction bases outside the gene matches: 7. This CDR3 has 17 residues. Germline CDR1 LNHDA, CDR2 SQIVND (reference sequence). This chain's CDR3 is CASSIDLGLAGTGELFF. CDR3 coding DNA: TGTGCCAGTAGTATAGATCTCGGGCTAGCGGGAACCGGGGAGCTGTTTTTT.

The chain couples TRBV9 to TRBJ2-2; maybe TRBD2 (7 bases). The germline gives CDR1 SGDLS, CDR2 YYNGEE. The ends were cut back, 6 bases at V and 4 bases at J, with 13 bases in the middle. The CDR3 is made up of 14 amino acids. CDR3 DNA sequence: TGTGCCAGCAACTCGGGGGGCGGCACCGGGGAGCTGTTTTTT. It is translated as CASNSGGGTGELFF. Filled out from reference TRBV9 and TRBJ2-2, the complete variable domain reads DSGVTQTPKHLITATGQRVTLRCSPRSGDLSVYWYQQSLDQGLQFLIQYYNGEERAKGNILERFSAQQFPDLHSELNLSSLELGDSALYFCASNSGGGTGELFFGEGSRLTVL.

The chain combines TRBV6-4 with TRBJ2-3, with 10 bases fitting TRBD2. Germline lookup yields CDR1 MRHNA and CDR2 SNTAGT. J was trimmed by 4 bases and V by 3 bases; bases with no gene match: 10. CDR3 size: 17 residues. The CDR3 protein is CASSEKLAGLFPDTQYF. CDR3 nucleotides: TGTGCCAGCAGTGAGAAACTAGCGGGACTCTTCCCAGATACGCAGTATTTT.

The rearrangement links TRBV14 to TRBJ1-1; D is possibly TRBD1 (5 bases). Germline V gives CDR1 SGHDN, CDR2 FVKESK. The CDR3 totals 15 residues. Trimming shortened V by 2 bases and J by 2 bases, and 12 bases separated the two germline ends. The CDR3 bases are TGTGCCAGCAGCCAACTTGCCACAGGTAACACTGAAGCTTTCTTT. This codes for CASSQLATGNTEAFF.

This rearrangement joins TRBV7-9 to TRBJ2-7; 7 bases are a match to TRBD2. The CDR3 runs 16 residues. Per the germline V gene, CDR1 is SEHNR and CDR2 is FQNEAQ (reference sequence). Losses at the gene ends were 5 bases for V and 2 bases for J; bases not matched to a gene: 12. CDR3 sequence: CASSATRGSLTYEQYF. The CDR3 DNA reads TGTGCCAGCAGCGCGACGCGCGGGAGTCTTACCTACGAGCAGTACTTC. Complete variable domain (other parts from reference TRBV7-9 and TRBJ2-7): DTGVSQNPRHKITKRGQNVTFRCDPISEHNRLYWYRQTLGQGPEFLTYFQNEAQLEKSRLLSDRFSAERPKGSFSTLEIQRTEQGDSAMYLCASSATRGSLTYEQYFGPGTRLTVT.

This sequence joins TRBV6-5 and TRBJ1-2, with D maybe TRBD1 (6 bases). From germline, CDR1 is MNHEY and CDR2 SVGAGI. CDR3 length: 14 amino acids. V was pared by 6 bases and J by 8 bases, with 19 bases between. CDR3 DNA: TGTGCCAGCAGAAGGGGGATTCAGGGTTTGGGCTACACCTTC. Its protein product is CASRRGIQGLGYTF.

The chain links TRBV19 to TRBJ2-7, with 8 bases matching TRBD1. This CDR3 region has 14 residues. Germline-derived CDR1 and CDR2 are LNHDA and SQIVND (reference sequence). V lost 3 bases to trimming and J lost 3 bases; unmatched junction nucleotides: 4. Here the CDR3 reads CASSIGQGNYEQYF. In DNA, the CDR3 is TGTGCCAGTAGTATTGGACAGGGAAACTACGAGCAGTACTTC.

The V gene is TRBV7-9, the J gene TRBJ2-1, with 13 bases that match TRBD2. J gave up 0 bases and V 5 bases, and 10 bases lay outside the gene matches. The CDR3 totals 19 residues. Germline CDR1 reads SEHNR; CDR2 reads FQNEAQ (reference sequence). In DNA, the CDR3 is TGTGCCAGCAGCCTAAAACTAGCGGGGGGGCCAGGCTCCTACAATGAGCAGTTCTTC. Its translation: CASSLKLAGGPGSYNEQFF.

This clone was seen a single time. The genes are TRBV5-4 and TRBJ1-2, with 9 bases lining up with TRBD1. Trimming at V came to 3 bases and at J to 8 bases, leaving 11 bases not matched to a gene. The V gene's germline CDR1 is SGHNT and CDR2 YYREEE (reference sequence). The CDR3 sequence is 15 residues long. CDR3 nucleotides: TGTGCCAGCAGCTCATACCGGGACAGGGTAAAAGGCTACACCTTC. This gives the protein CASSSYRDRVKGYTF.

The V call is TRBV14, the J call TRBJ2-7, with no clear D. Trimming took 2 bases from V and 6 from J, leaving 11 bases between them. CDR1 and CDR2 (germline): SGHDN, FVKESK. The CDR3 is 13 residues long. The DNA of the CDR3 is TGTGCCAGCAGCCAACTCCAGGTATCCGAGCAGTACTTC. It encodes CASSQLQVSEQYF.

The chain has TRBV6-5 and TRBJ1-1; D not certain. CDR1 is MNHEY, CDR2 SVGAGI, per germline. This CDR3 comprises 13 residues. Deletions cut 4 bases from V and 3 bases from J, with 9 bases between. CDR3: CASSSGSHTEAFF. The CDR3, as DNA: TGTGCCAGCAGTTCCGGGTCCCACACTGAAGCTTTCTTT.